One sample yielded the 30 T cell receptor beta chains listed below, sequenced in a study of cytomegalovirus exposure and HLA in healthy donors (dated by TCRdb to between 2016 and 2019). Library prep was done by the immunoSEQ multiplex PCR assay. For the multiplex PCR, a mixture combining 60 forward primers for TCR Vbeta segments and 13 reverse primers for TCR Jbeta segments was used. In its TCRdb copy, this immuneACCESS table keeps in-frame sequences only and misses some clones. Where compared with another copy, unresolved V genes explain less than half of these, and the others have no known cause. This sample lists 90,000 to 100,000 clones; 75% to 85% were detected once. Of the sample, around 2% falls within the top ten clones. The sample comprised PBMCs. The receptors derive from a man in his late teens or twenties in good health and CMV-seronegative.

The chain links TRBV19 to TRBJ1-3; no firm D call. V lost 3 bases and J 4 bases, leaving 10 bases between the germline ends. CDR3 length equals 14 residues. CDR1 and CDR2 (germline): LNHDA, SQIVND (reference sequence). For the CDR3, the DNA is TGTGCCAGTAGTATCGAGGGTACAGGAAACACCATATATTTT. As protein: CASSIEGTGNTIYF.

The gene calls are TRBV7-9 and TRBJ1-2, with D possibly TRBD1 on 6 matching bases. This CDR3 has 13 residues. Per germline, CDR1 SEHNR and CDR2 FQNEAQ (reference sequence). V gave up 8 bases and J gave up 6 bases, with 16 bases separating them. This CDR3 is CASAYRGNHGYTF. The CDR3 nucleotides are TGTGCCAGCGCCTATAGGGGGAATCATGGCTACACCTTC. The full variable domain, in which reference TRBV7-9 and TRBJ1-2 provide the parts outside the CDR3, is DTGVSQNPRHKITKRGQNVTFRCDPISEHNRLYWYRQTLGQGPEFLTYFQNEAQLEKSRLLSDRFSAERPKGSFSTLEIQRTEQGDSAMYLCASAYRGNHGYTFGSGTRLTVV.

The V and J genes are TRBV6-1 and TRBJ1-1; unclear D gene. Trimming took off 2 bases at V and 1 base at J, with 8 bases between the two ends. Germline CDR1 reads MNHNS; CDR2 reads SASEGT. This CDR3 has 14 residues. CDR3 loop: CASSELRANTEAFF. The CDR3 DNA sequence: TGTGCCAGCAGTGAATTACGAGCGAACACTGAAGCTTTCTTT.

The rearrangement uses TRBV9 and TRBJ2-5, with a weak D call TRBD1 (6 bases). Germline assignment: CDR1 SGDLS and CDR2 YYNGEE. This CDR3 spans 14 amino acids. V was shortened by 3 bases and J by 1 base, with 10 bases between the two germline ends. The CDR3 nucleotides read TGTGCCAGCAGCGCCACAGGGCTCCAAGAGACCCAGTACTTC. Translating it yields CASSATGLQETQYF.

The chain is built from TRBV2 and TRBJ2-1, with 8 bases aligning to TRBD2. Germline CDR1 and CDR2: SNHLY and FYNNEI. The CDR3 contains 15 residues. V lost 5 bases and J lost 1; bases outside the gene matches: 4. CDR3 sequence: CASSLASGSYNEQFF. CDR3 bases: TGTGCCAGCAGTTTAGCTAGCGGGTCCTACAATGAGCAGTTCTTC. The variable domain in full, completed from reference TRBV2 and TRBJ2-1, reads EPEVTQTPSHQVTQMGQEVILRCVPISNHLYFYWYRQILGQKVEFLVSFYNNEISEKSEIFDDQFSVERPDGSNFTLKIRSTKLEDSAMYFCASSLASGSYNEQFFGPGTRLTVL.

V and J are TRBV7-9 and TRBJ2-5; D unresolved. Trimming left V 1 base short and J 0 bases short, with 15 bases between. The CDR3 contains 17 residues. CDR1 and CDR2 (germline): SEHNR, FQNEAQ (reference sequence). The CDR3 sequence is CASSLEVGSPYQETQYF. CDR3 sequence (DNA): TGTGCCAGCAGCTTAGAAGTTGGTAGCCCTTACCAAGAGACCCAGTACTTC.

The V and J genes are TRBV18 and TRBJ1-2; 11 bases match TRBD1. The CDR3 length is 16 residues. Unmatched junction bases numbered 10, after V lost 6 bases and J lost 4 bases. Germline V gene lookup returns CDR1 KGHSH and CDR2 LQKENI. The CDR3 is CASSTNPGQGAYGYTF. The CDR3 DNA reads as TGTGCCAGCTCCACCAACCCCGGACAGGGGGCCTATGGCTACACCTTC.

The sample holds one count of this clone. The chain links TRBV5-1 to TRBJ2-6, with D maybe TRBD2 (6 bases). There are 19 residues in the CDR3. Trimming shortened V by 4 bases and J by 0 bases, and 20 bases separated the two germline ends. From germline, CDR1 is SGHRS and CDR2 YFSETQ. For the CDR3, the DNA is TGCGCCAGCAGCCTGAATCCGGGACTCAGCTTCTCTGGGGCCAACGTCCTGACTTTC. Protein product: CASSLNPGLSFSGANVLTF. The entire variable domain, with the rest obtained from reference TRBV5-1 and TRBJ2-6, is as follows: KAGVTQTPRYLIKTRGQQVTLSCSPISGHRSVSWYQQTPGQGLQFLFEYFSETQRNKGNFPGRFSGRQFSNSRSEMNVSTLELGDSALYLCASSLNPGLSFSGANVLTFGAGSRLTVL.

The gene calls are TRBV15 and TRBJ1-2, with TRBD1 identical over 7 bases. V gave up 5 bases and J gave up 4 bases; unmatched junction bases: 7. This CDR3 region has 14 residues. Germline V gene lookup returns CDR1 LNHNV and CDR2 YYDKDF (reference sequence). CDR3 loop: CATSDRDRGYGYTF. The CDR3 nucleotides are TGTGCCACCAGCGACCGGGACAGAGGCTATGGCTACACCTTC.

Comment on this clone: Different DNA sequences within this sample yield the same CDR3. The chain uses TRBV5-1 and TRBJ2-5; the match to TRBD1 covers 11 bases. The CDR3 runs to 15 residues. Per the germline V gene, CDR1 is SGHRS and CDR2 is YFSETQ. After removal of 4 bases from V and 1 base from J, the junction contained 3 bases not matched to a gene. CDR3 protein: CASSGTGGLQETQYF. CDR3 DNA sequence: TGCGCCAGCAGCGGGACAGGGGGACTCCAAGAGACCCAGTACTTC.

V usage is TRBV2 and J usage is TRBJ2-4, with a possible D match to TRBD1 (6 bases). CDR1 SNHLY and CDR2 FYNNEI come from the germline V gene. Between the trimmed V and J ends, which lost 4 bases and 5 bases, there was a span of 9 bases. The CDR3 extends over 13 amino acids. CDR3 sequence: CASSGAGENIQYF. DNA for the CDR3: TGTGCCAGCAGTGGGGCAGGGGAAAACATTCAGTACTTC.

The V call is TRBV11-2, the J call TRBJ1-1, with 10 bases fitting TRBD1. The CDR3 is 15 amino acids. CDR1 and CDR2 from the germline V gene are SGHAT and FQNNGV. V was clipped by 2 bases and J by 6 bases; unmatched bases: 6. This chain's CDR3 is CASSLRGQGSPEAFF. CDR3 nucleotide sequence: TGTGCCAGCAGCTTACGGGGACAGGGGAGCCCTGAAGCTTTCTTT.

This chain uses TRBV5-6 with TRBJ2-5; the D gene is possibly TRBD1 (6 bases). CDR1 is SGHDT, CDR2 YYEEEE, per germline. Trimming took 1 base from V and 3 from J, leaving 19 bases between them. This CDR3 has 17 amino acids. This chain's CDR3 is CASSLNAVGTTKETQYF. The CDR3 nucleotides are TGTGCCAGCAGCTTGAACGCGGTCGGGACAACAAAAGAGACCCAGTACTTC. The whole variable domain, filled in from reference TRBV5-6 and TRBJ2-5, reads DAGVTQSPTHLIKTRGQQVTLRCSPKSGHDTVSWYQQALGQGPQFIFQYYEEEERQRGNFPDRFSGHQFPNYSSELNVNALLLGDSALYLCASSLNAVGTTKETQYFGPGTRLLVL.

CDR3 in DNA: TGTGCCATCAGTCCCGGGTCCTTCGCCTACGAGCAGTACTTC. This sequence encodes CAISPGSFAYEQYF. This chain uses TRBV10-3 with TRBJ2-5; D is ambiguous. The J call is in doubt because the DNA end fits TRBJ2-7 better. Germline V gene lookup returns CDR1 ENHRY and CDR2 SYGVKD. The CDR3 loop spans 14 amino acids.

This clone was seen only a few times. V usage is TRBV18 and J usage is TRBJ1-1; maybe TRBD1 (6 bases). V was shortened by 6 bases and J by 3 bases, with 11 bases between the two germline ends. Germline V lookup: CDR1 KGHSH, CDR2 LQKENI. CDR3 size: 13 residues. The CDR3 here is CASSTGRDTEAFF. DNA of the CDR3: TGTGCCAGCTCGACAGGCCGGGACACTGAAGCTTTCTTT.

V gene TRBV4-2 combines with J gene TRBJ2-3; 10 nucleotides match TRBD2. Germline CDR1 and CDR2: LGHNA and YNFKEQ. CDR3 length: 16 residues. Germline trimming cut 0 bases from V and 4 bases from J; bases unmatched to any gene: 4. CDR3 residues: CASSQDFSGGPDTQYF. The DNA for the CDR3 is TGTGCCAGCAGCCAAGATTTTAGCGGGGGGCCAGATACGCAGTATTTT.

The CDR3 DNA follows: TGTGCCAGCTCACCGAGCAGGGGTTCAACCGGGGAGCTGTTTTTT. This translates into CASSPSRGSTGELFF. V gene TRBV18 combines with J gene TRBJ2-2; possibly TRBD1 for D (6 bases). V dropped 3 bases and J dropped 5 bases, with 13 bases sitting between them. The germline gives CDR1 KGHSH, CDR2 LQKENI. The CDR3 runs to 15 residues.

This chain links TRBV29-1 with TRBJ1-2; the match to TRBD1 covers 8 bases. CDR1 is SQVTM, CDR2 ANQGSEA, per germline. The J segment lost 4 bases and the V segment lost 4 bases, leaving 11 bases of the junction unmatched. This CDR3 is built from 15 residues. The CDR3 sequence: CSVGTGPPTGYGYTF. For the CDR3, the DNA is TGCAGCGTTGGGACAGGGCCTCCAACGGGCTATGGCTACACCTTC.

The chain links TRBV9 to TRBJ1-1; maybe TRBD1 (6 bases). This CDR3 is built from 15 residues. The V end was cut by 3 bases, the J end by 0 bases, with 12 bases between. Germline lookup yields CDR1 SGDLS and CDR2 YYNGEE. CDR3: CASSAGPGVNTEAFF. CDR3 nucleotides: TGTGCCAGCAGCGCGGGGCCAGGGGTGAACACTGAAGCTTTCTTT.

This chain connects TRBV7-7 to TRBJ1-1; D gene ambiguous. Trimming shortened V by 6 bases and J by 2 bases, and 10 bases separated the two germline ends. CDR1 is SSHAT and CDR2 is FNYEAQ in the germline V gene (reference sequence). The CDR3 extends over 13 amino acids. The CDR3 here is CASSRRENTEAFF. In DNA form, the CDR3 reads TGTGCCAGCAGTCGCCGGGAAAACACTGAAGCTTTCTTT.

The V call is TRBV5-1, the J call TRBJ2-1; 7 bases agree with TRBD1. The V segment lost 3 bases and the J segment 4 bases; nucleotides outside the gene matches: 4. This CDR3 has 14 amino acids. CDR1 is SGHRS and CDR2 is YFSETQ in the germline V gene. As DNA, the CDR3 is TGCGCCAGCAGCTCCGGGACAGAGTACAATGAGCAGTTCTTC. Protein: CASSSGTEYNEQFF.

The chain is built from TRBV29-1 and TRBJ2-7; 11 positions agree with TRBD2. This CDR3 is 14 amino acids long. Unmatched junction bases numbered 5, after V lost 4 bases and J lost 3 bases. Germline V lookup: CDR1 SQVTM, CDR2 ANQGSEA. CDR3 nucleotide sequence: TGCAGCGTTGTAGGACTAGCGGGTGACTACGAGCAGTACTTC. Translating it yields CSVVGLAGDYEQYF.

The rearrangement links TRBV18 to TRBJ1-1, with 7 bases that match TRBD1. V lost 1 base and J lost 2; bases outside the gene matches: 7. CDR1 and CDR2 (germline): KGHSH, LQKENI. The CDR3 runs 16 residues. The CDR3 sequence is CASSPQPGQVNTEAFF. The CDR3 region has the DNA TGTGCCAGCTCACCACAGCCCGGACAGGTCAACACTGAAGCTTTCTTT.

The gene calls are TRBV5-1 and TRBJ2-2; 8 bases line up with TRBD2. Germline assignment: CDR1 SGHRS and CDR2 YFSETQ. V trimming: 2 bases; J trimming: 3 bases; junction bases outside the gene matches: 3. This CDR3 has 15 residues. This CDR3 reads CASSFSGGDTGELFF. The CDR3, as DNA: TGCGCCAGCAGCTTCAGCGGGGGCGACACCGGGGAGCTGTTTTTT.

This chain joins TRBV5-4 and TRBJ1-3, with D possibly matching TRBD1 (5 bases). CDR1 and CDR2 from the germline V gene are SGHNT and YYREEE (reference sequence). The CDR3 sequence is 16 residues long. V lost 4 bases to trimming and J lost 0 bases, with 14 bases between them. As DNA, the CDR3 is TGTGCCAGCAGCGGATCACCGGACACCTCTGGAAACACCATATATTTT. It yields the protein CASSGSPDTSGNTIYF. Variable domain in full (rest from reference TRBV5-4 and TRBJ1-3): ETGVTQSPTHLIKTRGQQVTLRCSSQSGHNTVSWYQQALGQGPQFIFQYYREEENGRGNFPPRFSGLQFPNYSSELNVNALELDDSALYLCASSGSPDTSGNTIYFGEGSWLTVV.

The rearrangement joins TRBV2 to TRBJ2-4, with 9 bases fitting TRBD1. The CDR3 totals 13 residues. The germline V gene encodes CDR1 SNHLY and CDR2 FYNNEI. V lost 6 bases to trimming and J lost 6 bases; unmatched junction nucleotides: 3. The CDR3 nucleotides are TGTGCCAGCAGGGAGGGACAGGGAAACATTCAGTACTTC. It yields the protein CASREGQGNIQYF.

The chain uses TRBV6-1 and TRBJ2-1, with 8 positions matching TRBD2. The length of the CDR3 is 15 residues. V gave up 7 bases and J gave up 8 bases; unmatched junction bases: 13. Germline CDR1 MNHNS, CDR2 SASEGT. CDR3 sequence reads: CASTRGGSGVYEQFF. CDR3 nucleotides: TGTGCCAGCACCCGGGGGGGTAGCGGGGTATATGAGCAGTTCTTC.

This CDR3 reads CASSRPTGNTEAFF. The CDR3 DNA follows: TGTGCCAGCAGCCGACCGACAGGCAACACTGAAGCTTTCTTT. The V and J genes are TRBV5-6 and TRBJ1-1, with D perhaps TRBD1 (6 bases). The V and J ends lost 4 bases and 2 bases respectively, with 12 bases between them. The CDR3 is 14 residues long. The germline CDR1 and CDR2 sequences are SGHDT and YYEEEE.

This clone was detected only once. The chain combines TRBV6-1 with TRBJ2-1; D ambiguous. The CDR3 is 13 amino acids. Per germline, CDR1 MNHNS and CDR2 SASEGT. With 6 bases removed from V and 6 bases from J, the gap between germline ends came to 12 bases. The CDR3 DNA reads as TGTGCCAGCAGCAGGTCCCTCGGCAATGAGCAGTTCTTC. It translates to CASSRSLGNEQFF.

V gene TRBV5-6 combines with J gene TRBJ1-6; 10 bases are shared with TRBD1. Trimming cost V 9 bases and J 8 bases; bases outside gene matches: 17. The CDR3 contains 17 residues. From germline, CDR1 is SGHDT and CDR2 YYEEEE. The CDR3 sequence: CAIRLDRGLGWYSPLHF. CDR3 nucleotides: TGTGCCATACGGTTGGACAGGGGGTTAGGTTGGTATTCACCCCTCCACTTT.